A selection of T cell receptor beta chains follows, all from one sample in a study of T cells after yellow fever vaccination. TCRdb reprocessed the 5' RACE reads with MiXCR, giving one entry per CDR3 protein. The table shows around 530,000 distinct CDR3 sequences, with about a sixth occurring only once. The sample consisted of PBMCs, taken 5 days after the first yellow fever vaccination. The receptors were sampled from a young man who received the YFV17D yellow fever vaccine. Each CDR3 is given with its conserved first and last residue. A D gene is named only where the DNA matches it firmly. A clone size is listed for some rows: how often the clone was seen (once, few, many), or a class if it is expanded.

D: TRBD2
J: TRBJ2-7
size: few
V: TRBV7-8
DNA: TGTGCCAGCAGCTCGGGACTAGCGGGGGGGGCACGTGAGCAGTACTTC
CDR3: CASSSGLAGGAREQYF

D: TRBD2
J: TRBJ2-1
size: few
V: TRBV6-1
DNA: TGTGCCAGCAGTGAAGCGTGGAGGCTAGCGGGGGGCCACGAGCAGTTCTTC
CDR3: CASSEAWRLAGGHEQFF

D: TRBD2
J: TRBJ2-5
size: -
V: TRBV9
DNA: TGTGCCAGCAGCCCAGGGCGGGGGGGCCGAGAGACCCAGTACTTC
CDR3: CASSPGRGGRETQYF

D: TRBD2
J: TRBJ2-7
size: few
V: TRBV6-1
DNA: TGTGCCAGCACTAGCGGGGTAAACTCCTACGAGCAGTACTTC
CDR3: CASTSGVNSYEQYF

D: -
J: TRBJ2-2
size: -
V: TRBV5-1
DNA: TGCGCCAGCAGCTACGCCGAGGGGAACACCGGGGAGCTGTTTTTT
CDR3: CASSYAEGNTGELFF

D: -
J: TRBJ1-5
size: -
V: TRBV12-3/TRBV12-4
DNA: TGTGCCAGCAGGGGGCGACAGTGGGATCAGCCCCAGCATTTT
CDR3: CASRGRQWDQPQHF

D: -
J: TRBJ2-1
size: few
V: TRBV19
DNA: TGTGCCAGTAGGGCGGGCTCCGCTGTCTACAATGAGCAGTTCTTC
CDR3: CASRAGSAVYNEQFF

D: TRBD1
J: TRBJ2-3
size: many
V: TRBV12-3/TRBV12-4
DNA: TGTGCCAGCAGTCCCTGGACAGGGGACACAGATACGCAGTATTTT
CDR3: CASSPWTGDTDTQYF

D: -
J: TRBJ2-7
size: -
V: TRBV12-3/TRBV12-4
DNA: TGTGCCAGCAGTGCCCGAACACAGGGTAAGGTCGACCAGCAGTACTTC
CDR3: CASSARTQGKVDQQYF

D: -
J: TRBJ1-1
size: few
V: TRBV5-1
DNA: TGCGCCAGCAGCTGGCTACCCGCTGCCACTGAAGCTTTCTTT
CDR3: CASSWLPAATEAFF

D: TRBD2
J: TRBJ2-2
size: -
V: TRBV11-2
DNA: TGTGCCAGCAGCTTAATGAGTAGCGGGGGATACACCGGGGAGCTGTTTTTT
CDR3: CASSLMSSGGYTGELFF

D: -
J: TRBJ2-1
size: few
V: TRBV5-4
DNA: TGTGCCAGCACTTCGGGGGGCTTGATGAATGAGCAGTTCTTC
CDR3: CASTSGGLMNEQFF

D: TRBD2
J: TRBJ2-3
size: few
V: TRBV6-1
DNA: TGTGCCAGCAGTGAGGCTAGCGGGTTCTATACGCAGTATTTT
CDR3: CASSEASGFYTQYF

D: -
J: TRBJ2-7
size: once
V: TRBV7-2
DNA: TGTGCCAGCAGTGTTGTCTCGTACGAGCAGTACTTC
CDR3: CASSVVSYEQYF

D: -
J: TRBJ1-6
size: -
V: TRBV25-1
DNA: TGTGCCAGCAGTTTTACAAACATCATCCACTTT
CDR3: CASSFTNIIHF

D: -
J: TRBJ2-3
size: -
V: TRBV4-3
DNA: TGCGCCAGCAGCCCGAGATTTAGCACAGATACGCAGTATTTT
CDR3: CASSPRFSTDTQYF

D: -
J: TRBJ2-3
size: -
V: TRBV20-1
DNA: TGCAGTGCTAGAGATCCTATCACAGATACGCAGTATTTT
CDR3: CSARDPITDTQYF

D: TRBD2
J: TRBJ2-5
size: few
V: TRBV19
DNA: TGTGCCAGTAGCAGCGGGGGCCGCAAAGAGACCCAGTACTTC
CDR3: CASSSGGRKETQYF

D: -
J: TRBJ2-3
size: many
V: TRBV12-3/TRBV12-4
DNA: TGTGCCAGCAGTCCACAGGGCGCAGATACGCAGTATTTT
CDR3: CASSPQGADTQYF

D: -
J: TRBJ2-5
size: -
V: TRBV29-1
DNA: TGCAGCGTTGAAGTCGCAATTCAAATCCGGGAGACCCAGTACTTC
CDR3: CSVEVAIQIRETQYF

D: TRBD1
J: TRBJ1-2
size: many
V: TRBV7-3
DNA: TGTGCCAGCAGCTTGACAGGGGGCGATGGCTACACCTTC
CDR3: CASSLTGGDGYTF

D: -
J: TRBJ1-4
size: -
V: TRBV7-9
DNA: TGTGCCAGCAGTCCGGGGAACGATAATGAAAAACTGTTTTTT
CDR3: CASSPGNDNEKLFF

D: TRBD1
J: TRBJ2-2
size: many
V: TRBV29-1
DNA: TGCAGCGTTCGGGACAGGCTTAACACCGGGGAGCTGTTTTTT
CDR3: CSVRDRLNTGELFF

D: -
J: TRBJ1-1
size: many
V: TRBV20-1
DNA: TGCAGTGCTAGAGACAATGAAGCTTTCTTT
CDR3: CSARDNEAFF

D: TRBD2
J: TRBJ2-7
size: few
V: TRBV30
DNA: TGTGCCTGGAGTGTAAGGACTAGCGGGCGGATCTACGAGCAGTACTTC
CDR3: CAWSVRTSGRIYEQYF

D: -
J: TRBJ2-7
size: few
V: TRBV5-6
DNA: TGTGCCAGCAGCCCCGCAGAATACTCCTACGAGCAGTACTTC
CDR3: CASSPAEYSYEQYF

D: -
J: TRBJ1-2
size: -
V: TRBV24-1
DNA: TGTGCCACCAGTGATTCGGACAGTTCTGGCTACACCTTC
CDR3: CATSDSDSSGYTF

D: -
J: TRBJ2-1
size: few
V: TRBV6-2/TRBV6-3
DNA: TGTGCCAGCAGTCAGCCTTACGAGCAGTTCTTC
CDR3: CASSQPYEQFF

D: -
J: TRBJ1-6
size: few
V: TRBV7-9
DNA: TGTGCCAGCAGCGCCCGGCATAATTCACCCCTCCACTTT
CDR3: CASSARHNSPLHF

D: -
J: TRBJ1-1
size: few
V: TRBV2
DNA: TGTGCCAGCAGGAACGTCCTGAACACTGAAGCTTTCTTT
CDR3: CASRNVLNTEAFF

D: TRBD2
J: TRBJ2-1
size: few
V: TRBV6-5
DNA: TGTGCCAGCAGTTACCGACTAGCGCGCTACAATGAGCAGTTCTTC
CDR3: CASSYRLARYNEQFF

D: -
J: TRBJ2-3
size: few
V: TRBV5-1
DNA: TGCGCCAGCAGCCCCGGACTTTACACAGATACGCAGTATTTT
CDR3: CASSPGLYTDTQYF

D: TRBD1
J: TRBJ2-5
size: -
V: TRBV12-3/TRBV12-4
DNA: TGTGCCAGCAGTTTAGTCGGGGACAGGGGGTTTGAGACCCAGTACTTC
CDR3: CASSLVGDRGFETQYF

D: -
J: TRBJ2-5
size: few
V: TRBV29-1
DNA: TGCAGCGTTGTTCTGCAGGGGATGGGAAGAGAGACCCAGTACTTC
CDR3: CSVVLQGMGRETQYF

D: TRBD2
J: TRBJ2-5
size: many
V: TRBV10-3
DNA: TGTGCCATCAGTGAGTCGAAGACTAGCGGCGAGACCCAGTACTTC
CDR3: CAISESKTSGETQYF

D: -
J: TRBJ1-2
size: -
V: TRBV12-3/TRBV12-4
DNA: TGTGCCAGCAGCTCCCTTCCCAGGGACTATGGCTACACCTTC
CDR3: CASSSLPRDYGYTF

D: -
J: TRBJ2-3
size: few
V: TRBV6-1
DNA: TGTGCCAGCAGTGACAGTCCGAAGGCCACAGATACGCAGTATTTT
CDR3: CASSDSPKATDTQYF

D: -
J: TRBJ1-6
size: few
V: TRBV4-1
DNA: TGCGCCAGCAGCCAAGATCCTGAGAGAGGGTGGTCACCCCTCCACTTT
CDR3: CASSQDPERGWSPLHF

D: -
J: TRBJ2-7
size: few
V: TRBV19
DNA: TGTGCCAGTAGTATACAGGGGTACGAGCAGTACTTC
CDR3: CASSIQGYEQYF

D: -
J: TRBJ1-1
size: -
V: TRBV4-3
DNA: TGCGCCAGCAGCCAGACGATCCGGGAGAACACTGAAGCTTTCTTT
CDR3: CASSQTIRENTEAFF

D: TRBD2
J: TRBJ2-5
size: -
V: TRBV20-1
DNA: TGCAGTGCTAGAGTTTATAGCGGGGGGGCCCTAGGCGACCTGGAGACCCAGTACTTC
CDR3: CSARVYSGGALGDLETQYF